This TCR beta chain is drawn from a study of CD8 T cells in Susac syndrome. As regards this clonotype: What it binds is unknown.

TCR beta from blood CD8+ and CD4+ T cells was sequenced. Negative isolation was used for CD8+ and CD4+ T cells and FACS enrichment for TEMRA cells. Trimming at V came to 1 base and at J to 6 bases, leaving 8 bases not matched to a gene. The CDR3 has 15 amino acids. CDR1 and CDR2 (germline): KGHSH, LQKENI. RNA in amounts of roughly 0.5 to 1 ug was reverse transcribed with random hexamers. Amplification of TCR beta CDR3 was carried out by immunoSEQ multiplex PCR, which covered 54 Vbeta and 13 Jbeta segments. Via MiXCR, TCRdb re-called the immunoSEQ multiplex PCR reads, giving one row per CDR3 protein. This table holds about 160,000 distinct CDR3 sequences, around 93% found once. The study, taken as a whole, reports: The authors acknowledged that their TCR sequencing and HLA analysis involved a relatively small number of individuals.

The chain employs TRBV18 and TRBJ1-1, with 7 positions matching TRBD1. The TCR sequence derives from a human donor in good health. Sequenced: CD4+ T cells from PBMCs. CDR3 residues: CASSPQTGEFAEAFF. The CDR3 DNA follows: TGTGCCAGCTCACCACAAACAGGGGAGTTCGCTGAAGCTTTCTTT.